A selection of T cell receptor beta chains follows, all from one sample in a study of T cells in Graves' hyperthyroidism and ophthalmopathy. From the multiplex PCR reads, TCRdb called clonotypes with MiXCR, one entry per CDR3 protein. The sample contains under 450,000 distinct CDR3 sequences, approximately 14% of which appear only once. Sequenced: blood. The receptor source for this set is a woman younger than 35 with Graves' hyperthyroidism. The CDR3 runs from the conserved cysteine through the conserved F or W. Fields, in order: J gene, V gene, CDR3 length, D gene, clone size, CDR3 protein, CDR3 DNA. A D gene is named only where the DNA matches it firmly. Clone size is stated in some rows and not others, as once, few, many or a class when expanded.

>TRBJ1-2|TRBV5-5|17|TRBD1|many
CASSLAPGTGVTYGYTF
TGTGCCAGCAGCTTGGCCCCCGGGACAGGGGTTACCTATGGCTACACCTTC
>TRBJ1-2|TRBV4-1|15|-|few
CASSQVGWGLDGYTF
TGCGCCAGCAGCCAAGTCGGGTGGGGGTTGGATGGCTACACCTTC
>TRBJ2-7|TRBV12-3/TRBV12-4|10|-|many
CASSGTRRYF
TGTGCCAGCAGTGGGACCAGGCGGTACTTC
>TRBJ2-5|TRBV6-1|10|-|many
CASSEETQYF
TGTGCCAGCAGTGAAGAGACCCAGTACTTC
>TRBJ2-7|TRBV15|14|-|-
CATSTRGNRYEQYF
TGTGCCACCAGCACTCGGGGGAACCGCTACGAGCAGTACTTC
>TRBJ2-4|TRBV5-6|15|-|many
CASSFRAGTKNIQYF
TGTGCCAGCAGCTTTCGGGCAGGGACCAAAAACATTCAGTACTTC
>TRBJ2-2|TRBV5-1|15|TRBD2|-
CASTALAGGTGELFF
TGCGCCAGCACGGCCCTAGCGGGAGGCACCGGGGAGCTGTTTTTT
>TRBJ2-7|TRBV7-2|14|TRBD1|few
CASSLLTGVYEQYF
TGTGCCAGCAGCTTACTGACAGGGGTCTACGAGCAGTACTTC
>TRBJ1-5|TRBV24-1|16|TRBD1|many
CATWGQGFTSNQPQHF
TGTGCCACCTGGGGACAGGGATTTACTAGCAATCAGCCCCAGCATTTT
>TRBJ2-2|TRBV28|16|TRBD1|many
CASSSPGQGFTGELFF
TGTGCCAGCAGCTCCCCGGGACAGGGATTCACCGGGGAGCTGTTTTTT
>TRBJ2-2|TRBV9|16|TRBD1|-
CASSVRTGSNTGELFF
TGTGCCAGCAGCGTTCGGACAGGGTCGAACACCGGGGAGCTGTTTTTT
>TRBJ1-4|TRBV7-6|14|-|-
CASTPRARDEKLFF
TGTGCCAGCACCCCTAGGGCCAGGGATGAAAAACTGTTTTTT
>TRBJ1-2|TRBV30|13|-|many
CACKTKDDPRYTF
TGTGCCTGTAAAACGAAGGACGATCCCCGCTACACCTTC
>TRBJ1-3|TRBV2|15|-|many
CASSLDLSSGNTIYF
TGTGCCAGCAGTCTGGATTTGAGCTCTGGAAACACCATATATTTT
>TRBJ2-7|TRBV28|17|-|many
CASSSAIVRDLSYEQYF
TGTGCCAGCAGTTCCGCCATCGTGAGGGATCTCTCCTACGAGCAGTACTTC
>TRBJ2-3|TRBV7-2|19|TRBD2|many
CASSRSWGLAGGPSDTQYF
TGTGCCAGCAGCCGTTCGTGGGGACTAGCGGGGGGGCCATCAGATACGCAGTATTTT
>TRBJ1-2|TRBV7-2|15|-|many
CASSLARQVNYGYTF
TGTGCCAGCAGCTTAGCGAGACAGGTGAACTATGGCTACACCTTC
>TRBJ1-1|TRBV11-3|15|-|many
CASSLDDIAIGEAFF
TGTGCCAGCAGCTTAGACGATATAGCTATTGGTGAAGCTTTCTTT
>TRBJ2-7|TRBV7-2|14|-|many
CASSRGTEPYEQYF
TGTGCCAGCAGCCGAGGGACGGAACCCTACGAGCAGTACTTC
>TRBJ1-1|TRBV4-1|13|-|many
CASRLGVGTEAFF
TGCGCCAGCAGATTAGGGGTGGGGACTGAAGCTTTCTTT
>TRBJ2-7|TRBV19|15|TRBD1|few
CASSKRTGGRYEQYF
TGTGCCAGTAGTAAAAGGACAGGGGGGAGGTACGAGCAGTACTTC
>TRBJ2-2|TRBV6-6|15|-|-
CASSYTRGSAGELFF
TGTGCCAGCAGTTACACTCGGGGCTCGGCCGGGGAGCTGTTTTTT
>TRBJ2-5|TRBV30|15|TRBD1|many
CASARRTGGQETQYF
TGTGCCTCAGCCCGTAGGACAGGGGGTCAAGAGACCCAGTACTTC
>TRBJ2-7|TRBV7-6|13|-|many
CASSPGTGVRQYF
TGTGCCAGCAGCCCCGGGACCGGCGTACGGCAGTACTTC
>TRBJ1-5|TRBV6-1|14|TRBD1|many
CASSFTGQGSPQHF
TGTGCCAGCAGTTTTACGGGACAGGGGTCGCCCCAGCATTTT
>TRBJ1-2|TRBV7-9|14|-|-
CASSQLTGIYGYTF
TGTGCCAGCAGTCAACTAACAGGGATCTATGGCTACACCTTC
>TRBJ2-1|TRBV9|14|-|few
CASSPTALVNEQFF
TGTGCCAGCAGCCCCACGGCCCTGGTGAATGAGCAGTTCTTC
>TRBJ2-7|TRBV7-9|13|-|-
CASSLFRSYEQYF
TGTGCCAGCAGCTTATTCCGATCCTACGAGCAGTACTTC